This TCR beta chain was observed in a study of regulatory T cells in long-lasting Graves disease. TCR beta libraries were built with iRepertoire HTBI primers and Arm-PCR of CDR3 regions. Via MiXCR, TCRdb re-called the multiplex PCR reads, giving one row per CDR3 protein. The data contain 310,000 or so distinct CDR3 sequences, around 21% of them singletons. Germline V gene lookup returns CDR1 MNHEY and CDR2 SMNVEV (reference sequence). V was trimmed by 5 bases and J by 6 bases, leaving 19 bases between them. This CDR3 has 15 amino acids. This clonotype was found a few times. Time point defined: persistent/refractory GD, antithyroid drugs over 5 years with positive TRAb. RNA isolated from PBMCs was used to make the TCR library.

The V and J genes are TRBV27 and TRBJ1-2; D may be TRBD1 (6 bases). The sequence came from a female donor with Graves disease. Sequenced here: peripheral blood mononuclear cells (PBMCs), sampled when the disease was refractory, from a patient treated with antithyroid drugs. CDR3 sequence (DNA): TGTGCCAGCAGTCCTAGCCCCCCGGGACACAATGGCTACACCTTC. Its protein product is CASSPSPPGHNGYTF.